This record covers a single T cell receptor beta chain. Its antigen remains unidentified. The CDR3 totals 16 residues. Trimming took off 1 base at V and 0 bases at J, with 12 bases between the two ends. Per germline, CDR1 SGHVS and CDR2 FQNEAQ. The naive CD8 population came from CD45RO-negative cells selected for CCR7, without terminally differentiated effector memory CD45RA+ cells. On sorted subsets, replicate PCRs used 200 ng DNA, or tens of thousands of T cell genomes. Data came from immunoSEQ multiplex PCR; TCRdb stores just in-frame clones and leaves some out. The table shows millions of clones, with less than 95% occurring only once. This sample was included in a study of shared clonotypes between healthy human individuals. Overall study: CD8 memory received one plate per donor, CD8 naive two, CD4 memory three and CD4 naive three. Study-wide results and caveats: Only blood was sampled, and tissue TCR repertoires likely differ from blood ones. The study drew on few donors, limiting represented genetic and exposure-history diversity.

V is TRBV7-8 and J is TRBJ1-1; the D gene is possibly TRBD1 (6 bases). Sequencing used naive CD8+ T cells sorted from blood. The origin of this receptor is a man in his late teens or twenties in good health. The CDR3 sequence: CASSLGPGGMNTEAFF. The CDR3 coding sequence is TGTGCCAGCAGCTTAGGTCCCGGGGGCATGAACACTGAAGCTTTCTTT.